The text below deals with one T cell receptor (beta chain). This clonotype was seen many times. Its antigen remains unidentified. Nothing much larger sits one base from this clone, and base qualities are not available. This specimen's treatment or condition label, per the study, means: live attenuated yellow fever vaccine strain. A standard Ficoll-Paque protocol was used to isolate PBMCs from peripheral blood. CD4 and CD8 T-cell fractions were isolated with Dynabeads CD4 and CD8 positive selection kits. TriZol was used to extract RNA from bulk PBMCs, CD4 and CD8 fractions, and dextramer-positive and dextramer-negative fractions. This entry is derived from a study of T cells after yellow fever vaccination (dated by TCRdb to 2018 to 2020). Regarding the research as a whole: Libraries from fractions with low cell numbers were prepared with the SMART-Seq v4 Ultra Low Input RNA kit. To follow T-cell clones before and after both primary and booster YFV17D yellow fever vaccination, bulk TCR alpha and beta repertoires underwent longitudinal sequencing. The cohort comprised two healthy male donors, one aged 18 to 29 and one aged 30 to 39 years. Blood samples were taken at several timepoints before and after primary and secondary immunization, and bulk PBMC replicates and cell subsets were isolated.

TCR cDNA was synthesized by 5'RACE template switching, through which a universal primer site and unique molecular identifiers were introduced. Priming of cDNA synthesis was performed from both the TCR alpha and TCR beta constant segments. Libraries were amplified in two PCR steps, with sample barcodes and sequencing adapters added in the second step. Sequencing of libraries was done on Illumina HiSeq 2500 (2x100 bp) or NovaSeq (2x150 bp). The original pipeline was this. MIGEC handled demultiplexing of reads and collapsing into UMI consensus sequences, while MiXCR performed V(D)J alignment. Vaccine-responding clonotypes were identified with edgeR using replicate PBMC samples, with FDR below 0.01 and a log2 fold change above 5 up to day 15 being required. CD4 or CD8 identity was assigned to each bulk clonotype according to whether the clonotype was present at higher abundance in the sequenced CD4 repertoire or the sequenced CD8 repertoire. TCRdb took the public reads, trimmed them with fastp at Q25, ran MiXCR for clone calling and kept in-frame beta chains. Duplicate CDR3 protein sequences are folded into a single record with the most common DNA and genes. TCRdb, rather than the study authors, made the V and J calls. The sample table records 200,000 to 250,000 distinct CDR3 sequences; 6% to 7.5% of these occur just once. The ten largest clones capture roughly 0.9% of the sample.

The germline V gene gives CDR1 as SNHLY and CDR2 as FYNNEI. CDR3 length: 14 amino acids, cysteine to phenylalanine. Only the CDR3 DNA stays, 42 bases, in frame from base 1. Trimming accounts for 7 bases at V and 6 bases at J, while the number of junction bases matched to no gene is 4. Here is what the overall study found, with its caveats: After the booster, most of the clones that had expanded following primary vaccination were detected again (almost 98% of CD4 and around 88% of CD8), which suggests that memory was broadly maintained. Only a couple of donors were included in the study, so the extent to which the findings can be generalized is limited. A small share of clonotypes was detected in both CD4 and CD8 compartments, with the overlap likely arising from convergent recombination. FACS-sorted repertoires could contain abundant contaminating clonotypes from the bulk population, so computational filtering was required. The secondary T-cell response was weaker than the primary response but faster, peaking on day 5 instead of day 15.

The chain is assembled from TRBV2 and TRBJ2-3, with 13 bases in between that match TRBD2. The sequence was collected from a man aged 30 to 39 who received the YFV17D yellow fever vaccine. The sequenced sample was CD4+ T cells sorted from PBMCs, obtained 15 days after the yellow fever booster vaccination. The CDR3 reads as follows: CASIRTSGSDTQYF. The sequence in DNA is TGTGCCAGCATCAGGACTAGCGGGAGCGATACGCAGTATTTT.